The T cell receptor beta chain described here comes from a study of T-cell reconstitution after alpha-beta-depleted transplantation in children. Library preparation (for TCRbeta) was performed with unique molecular identifiers. TCRdb called the PCR reads again in MiXCR, with one record for every CDR3 protein. The table includes approximately 88,000 distinct CDR3 sequences, 12% detected once. This TCR came from a human donor who donated a stem cell graft to a child with inherited bone marrow failure. Here the sequenced sample was PBMCs from the stem cell graft donor, taken from the stem cell graft.

CDR3 amino acids: CASSFWNEQFF. The CDR3 DNA is TGTGCCAGCAGCTTCTGGAATGAGCAGTTCTTC. The chain uses TRBV5-4 and TRBJ2-1; D gene ambiguous. V lost 2 bases to trimming and J lost 7 bases, with 4 bases between them. The CDR3 runs 11 residues. From germline, CDR1 is SGHNT and CDR2 YYREEE (reference sequence).